The rows below give T cell receptor beta chains drawn from one sample of a study of CD8 T cells in ankylosing spondylitis. TCRdb passed the 5' RACE reads through MiXCR, listing each CDR3 protein once. This table holds approximately 140,000 distinct CDR3 sequences, approximately 9.9% found once. Material for sequencing was blood, either unsorted or a sorted T cell fraction (not recorded which). The receptor source for this set is a male donor with ankylosing spondylitis or in good health (not recorded which). Each CDR3 is given with its conserved first and last residue. The D gene is left open where the match is weak. Rows give clone size only sometimes, using once, few, many, or a class for an expanded clone.

len	abundance	v_gene	j_gene	d_gene	CDR3aa	CDR3nt
15	many	TRBV6-1	TRBJ1-4	-	CASSEPGVVREKLFF	TGTGCCAGCAGTGAACCGGGGGTGGTTCGTGAAAAACTGTTTTTT
16	-	TRBV28	TRBJ2-1	TRBD1	CASRTIRGSSYNEQFF	TGTGCCAGCCGAACGATCAGGGGGAGCTCCTACAATGAGCAGTTCTTC
15	many	TRBV20-1	TRBJ1-1	TRBD1	CSARERQGMNTEAFF	TGCAGTGCTAGAGAGAGACAGGGGATGAACACTGAAGCTTTCTTT
13	many	TRBV28	TRBJ1-2	TRBD1	CASRWGQLQGYTF	TGTGCCAGCCGCTGGGGACAGTTGCAAGGCTACACCTTC
17	many	TRBV7-6	TRBJ2-3	-	CASSLGLTGFSTDTQYF	TGTGCCAGCAGCTTAGGTCTCACGGGGTTCTCAACAGATACGCAGTATTTT
18	-	TRBV4-1	TRBJ2-7	-	CASSQDPGSGGTRYEQYF	TGCGCCAGCAGCCAAGATCCCGGATCGGGGGGCACCCGCTACGAGCAGTACTTC
16	few	TRBV29-1	TRBJ2-1	TRBD2	CSVDPTSGRAGDEQFF	TGCAGCGTCGACCCCACTAGCGGGAGGGCCGGAGATGAGCAGTTCTTC
15	-	TRBV6-1	TRBJ2-4	-	CASSRGILAKNIQYF	TGTGCCAGCAGTCGGGGTATCTTAGCCAAAAACATTCAGTACTTC
15	many	TRBV6-1	TRBJ2-7	TRBD2	CASSEDGTRGYEQYF	TGTGCCAGCAGTGAAGACGGGACTAGGGGCTACGAGCAGTACTTC
15	-	TRBV27	TRBJ2-3	TRBD1	CASSLGDRGTDTQYF	TGTGCCAGCAGTTTGGGGGACAGAGGCACAGATACGCAGTATTTT
16	-	TRBV2	TRBJ2-7	TRBD2	CASWDVGAGSSYEQYF	TGTGCCAGCTGGGACGTAGGAGCGGGATCATCCTACGAGCAGTACTTC
18	-	TRBV29-1	TRBJ2-6	TRBD1	CSVGAGTENPYGANVLTF	TGCAGCGTTGGGGCCGGGACAGAGAATCCCTATGGGGCCAACGTCCTGACTTTC
13	few	TRBV20-1	TRBJ2-1	TRBD1	CSAQRQGGNEQFF	TGCAGTGCCCAAAGACAGGGTGGCAATGAGCAGTTCTTC
17	-	TRBV4-3	TRBJ2-5	TRBD1	CASSQIGVTGGRETQYF	TGCGCCAGCAGCCAAATTGGAGTAACAGGGGGTAGAGAGACCCAGTACTTC
17	many	TRBV5-1	TRBJ2-2	TRBD2	CASSRGLAGVNTGELFF	TGCGCCAGCAGCAGGGGACTAGCGGGAGTGAACACCGGGGAGCTGTTTTTT
16	-	TRBV30	TRBJ1-1	-	CAWSVRYRSQGAEAFF	TGTGCCTGGAGTGTACGTTACAGGTCGCAGGGCGCTGAAGCTTTCTTT
16	many	TRBV11-2	TRBJ2-3	TRBD2	CASSSRLADLTDTQYF	TGTGCCAGCAGCTCACGACTAGCGGATCTCACAGATACGCAGTATTTT
15	many	TRBV12-3/TRBV12-4	TRBJ1-6	TRBD1	CASSNRQGAFSPLHF	TGTGCCAGCAGTAACCGACAGGGGGCTTTTTCACCCCTCCACTTT
17	few	TRBV20-1	TRBJ2-3	TRBD2	CSARELLTSDITDTQYF	TGCAGTGCTAGAGAGTTGCTTACTAGCGACATCACAGATACGCAGTATTTT
16	-	TRBV30	TRBJ2-2	TRBD1	CAWSHPGQGEGGELFF	TGTGCCTGGAGCCACCCTGGACAGGGGGAAGGCGGGGAGCTGTTTTTT
14	-	TRBV28	TRBJ2-6	-	CASSLQGGANVLTF	TGTGCCAGCAGTTTACAAGGGGGGGCCAACGTCCTGACTTTC
19	many	TRBV5-4	TRBJ2-7	-	CASSLGRWSSTPTFLEQYF	TGTGCCAGCAGCTTGGGCAGGTGGTCAAGTACGCCTACGTTTCTTGAGCAGTACTTC
15	many	TRBV20-1	TRBJ2-1	-	CSARGPLASYNEQFF	TGCAGTGCTAGGGGTCCGTTAGCTAGCTACAATGAGCAGTTCTTC
14	-	TRBV12-3/TRBV12-4	TRBJ1-2	TRBD1	CASRGQLGDYGYTF	TGTGCCAGCAGGGGACAGTTGGGTGACTATGGCTACACCTTC
15	many	TRBV20-1	TRBJ1-2	TRBD1	CSAREGQGGDYGYTF	TGCAGTGCTAGAGAAGGACAGGGCGGGGACTATGGCTACACCTTC
15	many	TRBV12-3/TRBV12-4	TRBJ2-7	TRBD2	CASSSPGTKPYEQYF	TGTGCCAGCAGTTCCCCCGGGACTAAGCCCTACGAGCAGTACTTC
12	many	TRBV28	TRBJ2-3	-	CASSLLRNTQYF	TGTGCCAGCAGTTTACTACGTAATACGCAGTATTTT
15	-	TRBV29-1	TRBJ1-4	-	CSVIGAAGEQEKLFF	TGCAGCGTCATTGGGGCGGCAGGGGAGCAGGAAAAACTGTTTTTT
15	-	TRBV28	TRBJ1-2	-	CASSFGGAYDYGYTF	TGTGCCAGCAGTTTCGGGGGGGCTTACGACTATGGCTACACCTTC
13	few	TRBV20-1	TRBJ2-5	-	CSSSPQYQETQYF	TGCAGTTCGAGCCCACAGTACCAAGAGACCCAGTACTTC
16	-	TRBV29-1	TRBJ2-3	TRBD1	CSVDYRDRVGTDTQYF	TGCAGCGTTGACTACCGGGACAGGGTAGGCACAGATACGCAGTATTTT
15	many	TRBV20-1	TRBJ2-5	TRBD2	CSADTGTRAIETQYF	TGCAGTGCTGACACCGGGACTAGGGCTATCGAGACCCAGTACTTC
17	many	TRBV29-1	TRBJ2-1	TRBD2	CSVEWASGRAAYNEQFF	TGCAGCGTTGAATGGGCTAGCGGGAGGGCCGCCTACAATGAGCAGTTCTTC
14	many	TRBV5-1	TRBJ2-5	-	CASSYQGRAETQYF	TGCGCCAGCAGCTACCAGGGTCGGGCAGAGACCCAGTACTTC
15	-	TRBV18	TRBJ1-5	-	CASSPALGGNQPQHF	TGTGCCAGCTCACCGGCCCTCGGGGGAAATCAGCCCCAGCATTTT
13	many	TRBV7-9	TRBJ1-5	-	CASSLEANQPQHF	TGTGCCAGCAGCTTAGAGGCAAATCAGCCCCAGCATTTT
15	many	TRBV5-5	TRBJ2-7	-	CASSAFAGRTYEQYF	TGTGCCAGCAGCGCGTTTGCGGGACGGACCTACGAGCAGTACTTC
15	-	TRBV20-1	TRBJ2-1	TRBD2	CSAGDGTSILHEQFF	TGCAGTGCTGGTGACGGGACTAGTATCCTCCATGAGCAGTTCTTC
15	many	TRBV5-1	TRBJ2-2	TRBD1	CASSQDRGHRGELFF	TGCGCCAGCAGCCAGGACAGGGGGCATCGCGGGGAGCTGTTTTTT
17	few	TRBV7-8	TRBJ2-3	TRBD2	CASSLEAVAGGPGTQYF	TGTGCCAGCAGCTTAGAGGCGGTAGCGGGAGGGCCGGGTACGCAGTATTTT
15	-	TRBV7-2	TRBJ2-7	TRBD1	CASSLGGTGGGEQYF	TGTGCCAGCAGCTTAGGAGGGACAGGGGGTGGTGAGCAGTACTTC
16	-	TRBV7-2	TRBJ2-3	TRBD2	CASSLMGTSDTDTQYF	TGTGCCAGCAGCTTAATGGGGACTAGCGACACAGATACGCAGTATTTT
19	many	TRBV7-8	TRBJ2-6	TRBD1	CASSTNPGQGFSGANVLTF	TGTGCCAGCAGCACCAACCCGGGACAGGGATTCTCTGGGGCCAACGTCCTGACTTTC
17	many	TRBV12-3/TRBV12-4	TRBJ2-5	-	CASSLGAGNPGAETQYF	TGTGCCAGCAGTTTAGGAGCCGGAAACCCCGGGGCAGAGACCCAGTACTTC
15	many	TRBV5-1	TRBJ1-2	-	CASSLEGMNNYGYTF	TGCGCCAGCAGCTTGGAAGGAATGAATAACTATGGCTACACCTTC
15	many	TRBV3-1	TRBJ2-7	-	CASSQPRGRYYEQYF	TGTGCCAGCAGCCAGCCTAGGGGTCGCTACTACGAGCAGTACTTC
15	-	TRBV7-2	TRBJ2-1	-	CASSLGHAGPDEQFF	TGTGCCAGCAGCTTAGGACATGCGGGACCGGATGAGCAGTTCTTC
16	many	TRBV5-1	TRBJ1-2	-	CASRAWGQMDHYGYTF	TGCGCCAGCAGAGCGTGGGGGCAGATGGATCACTATGGCTACACCTTC
17	-	TRBV24-1	TRBJ2-1	-	CATSDQTGTRFYNEQFF	TGTGCCACCAGTGATCAAACCGGGACTCGATTTTACAATGAGCAGTTCTTC
17	many	TRBV27	TRBJ2-2	TRBD2	CASSLSSGKVNTGELFF	TGTGCCAGCAGTTTATCTAGCGGGAAGGTAAACACCGGGGAGCTGTTTTTT
20	many	TRBV6-2/TRBV6-3	TRBJ2-1	TRBD2	CASSSLPGTSGRGSYNEQFF	TGTGCCAGCAGTTCACTACCCGGGACTAGCGGGAGGGGATCCTACAATGAGCAGTTCTTC
14	many	TRBV14	TRBJ1-4	-	CASSLLNNGEKLFF	TGTGCCAGCAGCCTCTTGAACAATGGCGAAAAACTGTTTTTT
13	many	TRBV7-8	TRBJ2-3	-	CASSLASPDTQYF	TGTGCCAGCAGCTTAGCTAGCCCCGATACGCAGTATTTT
14	many	TRBV20-1	TRBJ2-1	-	CSVAGIGANNEQFF	TGCAGTGTAGCCGGGATAGGGGCGAACAATGAGCAGTTCTTC
16	many	TRBV7-6	TRBJ2-3	-	CASSLAVHLNTDTQYF	TGTGCCAGCAGCTTAGCGGTACACCTAAACACAGATACGCAGTATTTT
15	-	TRBV20-1	TRBJ2-1	-	CSARDSGAGGNEQFF	TGCAGTGCTAGAGATTCTGGGGCAGGTGGCAATGAGCAGTTCTTC
15	many	TRBV27	TRBJ2-7	-	CASSTSPRNSYEQYF	TGTGCCAGCAGTACAAGCCCGAGAAACTCCTACGAGCAGTACTTC
14	many	TRBV5-1	TRBJ2-4	-	CASSLEPTKNIQYF	TGCGCCAGCAGCTTGGAGCCTACCAAAAACATTCAGTACTTC
13	few	TRBV20-1	TRBJ2-3	-	CSASGVSTDTQYF	TGCAGTGCTAGCGGGGTGAGCACAGATACGCAGTATTTT
13	-	TRBV20-1	TRBJ2-5	-	CSARYRYQETQYF	TGCAGTGCTAGGTACAGGTACCAAGAGACCCAGTACTTC